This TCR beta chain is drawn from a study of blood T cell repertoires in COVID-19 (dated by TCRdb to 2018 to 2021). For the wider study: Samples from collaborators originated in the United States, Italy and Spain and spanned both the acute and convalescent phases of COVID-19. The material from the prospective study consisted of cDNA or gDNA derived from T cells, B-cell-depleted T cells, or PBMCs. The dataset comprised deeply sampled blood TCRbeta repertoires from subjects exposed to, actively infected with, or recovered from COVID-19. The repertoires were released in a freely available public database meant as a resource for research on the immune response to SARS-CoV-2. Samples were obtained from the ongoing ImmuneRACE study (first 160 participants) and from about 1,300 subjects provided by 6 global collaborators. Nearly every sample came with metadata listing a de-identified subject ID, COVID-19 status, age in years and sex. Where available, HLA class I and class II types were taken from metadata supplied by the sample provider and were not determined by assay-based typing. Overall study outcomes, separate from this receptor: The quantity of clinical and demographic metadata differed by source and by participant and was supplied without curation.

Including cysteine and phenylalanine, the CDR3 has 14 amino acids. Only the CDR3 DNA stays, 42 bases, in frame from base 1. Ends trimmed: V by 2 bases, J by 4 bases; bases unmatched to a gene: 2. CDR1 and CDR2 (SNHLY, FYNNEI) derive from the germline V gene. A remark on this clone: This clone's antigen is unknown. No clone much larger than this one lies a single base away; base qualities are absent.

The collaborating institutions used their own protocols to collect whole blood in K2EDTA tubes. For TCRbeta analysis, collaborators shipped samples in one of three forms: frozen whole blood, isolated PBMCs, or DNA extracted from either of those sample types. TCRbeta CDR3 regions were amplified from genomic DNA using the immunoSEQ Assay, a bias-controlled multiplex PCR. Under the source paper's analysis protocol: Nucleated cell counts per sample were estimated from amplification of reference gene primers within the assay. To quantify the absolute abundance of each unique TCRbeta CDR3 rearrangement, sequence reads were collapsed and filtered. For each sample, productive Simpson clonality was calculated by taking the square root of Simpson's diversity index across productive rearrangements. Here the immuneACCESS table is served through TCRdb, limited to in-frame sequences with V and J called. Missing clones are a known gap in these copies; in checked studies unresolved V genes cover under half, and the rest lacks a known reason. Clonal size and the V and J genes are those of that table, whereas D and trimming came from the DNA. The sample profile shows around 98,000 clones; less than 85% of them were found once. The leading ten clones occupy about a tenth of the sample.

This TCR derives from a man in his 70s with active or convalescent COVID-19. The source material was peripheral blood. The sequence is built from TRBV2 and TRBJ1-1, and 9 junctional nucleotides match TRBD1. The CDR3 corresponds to CASSETGGITEAFF. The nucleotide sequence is TGTGCCAGCAGTGAAACAGGGGGCATCACTGAAGCTTTCTTT.